This T cell receptor (beta chain) stems from a study of T cells in Graves' hyperthyroidism and ophthalmopathy. Germline CDR1 is DFQATT and CDR2 is SNEGSKA (reference sequence). Trimming at V came to 6 bases and at J to 4 bases, leaving 14 bases not matched to a gene. The CDR3 spans 16 residues. Amplification yielded TCR beta CDR3 regions, with RNA transcripts as the source. First-round RT-PCR of the TCR CDR3 relied on the HTBI primer set. TCRdb passed the multiplex PCR reads through MiXCR, listing each CDR3 protein once. The data show approximately 620,000 distinct CDR3 sequences, roughly 14% seen once. This clonotype was seen only a few times.

V usage is TRBV20-1 and J usage is TRBJ1-5; 8 bases are a match to TRBD1. The sequencing input was blood. This TCR was recovered from a woman in her thirties with Graves' hyperthyroidism that later progressed to Graves' ophthalmopathy. The CDR3 nucleotides read TGCAGTGCCTTGAGCTCCGGGACAGGAGGAAATCAGCCCCAGCATTTT. It specifies CSALSSGTGGNQPQHF.